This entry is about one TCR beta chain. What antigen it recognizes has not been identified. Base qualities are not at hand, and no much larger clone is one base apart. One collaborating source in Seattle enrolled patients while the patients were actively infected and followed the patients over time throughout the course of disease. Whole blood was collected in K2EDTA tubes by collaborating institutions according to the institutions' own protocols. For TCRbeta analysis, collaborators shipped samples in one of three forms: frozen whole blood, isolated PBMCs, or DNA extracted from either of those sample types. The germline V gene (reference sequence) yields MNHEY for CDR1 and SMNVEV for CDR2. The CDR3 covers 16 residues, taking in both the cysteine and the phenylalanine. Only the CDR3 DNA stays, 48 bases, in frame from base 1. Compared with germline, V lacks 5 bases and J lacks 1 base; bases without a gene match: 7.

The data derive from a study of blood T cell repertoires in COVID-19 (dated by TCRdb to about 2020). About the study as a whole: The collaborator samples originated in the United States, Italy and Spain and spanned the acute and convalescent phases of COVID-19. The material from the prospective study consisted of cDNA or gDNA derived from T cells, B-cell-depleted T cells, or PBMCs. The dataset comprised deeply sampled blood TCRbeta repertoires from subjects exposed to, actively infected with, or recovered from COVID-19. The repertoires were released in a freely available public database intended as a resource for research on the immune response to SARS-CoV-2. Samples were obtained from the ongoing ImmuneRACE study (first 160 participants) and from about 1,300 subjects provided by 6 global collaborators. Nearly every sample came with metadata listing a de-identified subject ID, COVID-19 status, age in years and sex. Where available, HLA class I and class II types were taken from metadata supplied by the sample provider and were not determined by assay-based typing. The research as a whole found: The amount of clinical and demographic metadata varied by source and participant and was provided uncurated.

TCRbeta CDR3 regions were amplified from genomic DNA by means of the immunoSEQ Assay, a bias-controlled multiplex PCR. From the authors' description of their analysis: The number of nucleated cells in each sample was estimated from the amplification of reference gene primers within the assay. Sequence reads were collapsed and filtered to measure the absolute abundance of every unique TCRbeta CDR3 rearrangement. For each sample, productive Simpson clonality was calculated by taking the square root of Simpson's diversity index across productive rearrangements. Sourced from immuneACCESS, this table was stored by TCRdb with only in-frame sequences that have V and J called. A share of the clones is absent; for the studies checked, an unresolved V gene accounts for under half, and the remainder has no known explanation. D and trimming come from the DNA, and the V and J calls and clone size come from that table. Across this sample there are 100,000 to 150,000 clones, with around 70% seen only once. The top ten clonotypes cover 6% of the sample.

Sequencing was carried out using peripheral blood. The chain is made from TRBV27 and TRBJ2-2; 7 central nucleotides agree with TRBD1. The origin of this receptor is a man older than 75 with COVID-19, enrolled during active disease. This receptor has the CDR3 CASSHRTGLNTGELFF. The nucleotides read TGTGCCAGCAGTCACCGGACAGGCTTGAACACCGGGGAGCTGTTTTTT.